Listed below are T cell receptor beta chains from one sample, sequenced in a study of cytomegalovirus exposure and HLA in healthy donors. Produced via immunoSEQ multiplex PCR; TCRdb's table is partial and in-frame only. Seen here are some 70,000 clones, roughly 96% observed once, and the top ten hold under 2.5%. Sequencing was performed on PBMCs. The receptors derive from a man aged 18-30 years in good health and CMV-seronegative. Both conserved end residues are part of each CDR3. A D gene is named only where the DNA matches it firmly. Size is omitted from some rows. Given values are once, few, many or a class for expanded clones.

D gene	clone size	V gene	J gene	CDR3 DNA	CDR3 protein
TRBD2	-	TRBV6-5	TRBJ2-3	TGTGCCAGCGGAACTAGCGGGGTCACAGATACGCAGTATTTT	CASGTSGVTDTQYF
-	-	TRBV7-4	TRBJ2-7	TGTGCCAGCAGCTTTAGTAGATCCCGACTGGCAGCCTACGAGCAGTACTTC	CASSFSRSRLAAYEQYF
-	-	TRBV9	TRBJ2-5	TGTGCCAGCAGCGGACTGAGGCAAGAGACCCAGTACTTC	CASSGLRQETQYF
TRBD2	-	TRBV7-9	TRBJ2-1	TGTGCCAGCAGCTTGGTGACTAGCGGGTATTACAATGAGCAGTTCTTC	CASSLVTSGYYNEQFF
-	-	TRBV28	TRBJ1-5	-	CASSILVGGNQPQHF
-	-	TRBV5-6	TRBJ1-1	TGTGCCAGCAGCTTGGACAGCATGAACACTGAAGCTTTCTTT	CASSLDSMNTEAFF
TRBD1	-	TRBV4-1	TRBJ1-1	TGCGCCAGCAGCCCGGACAGGGAGTCCACTGAAGCTTTCTTT	CASSPDRESTEAFF
-	-	TRBV19	TRBJ1-5	TGTGCCAGTAGTAATACGAGGAATCGGGATCAGCCCCAGCATTTT	CASSNTRNRDQPQHF
TRBD1	-	TRBV18	TRBJ2-1	TGTGCCAGCTCACCACAAACGGGACAGGGCTACAATGAGCAGTTCTTC	CASSPQTGQGYNEQFF
TRBD1	-	TRBV2	TRBJ2-7	TGTGCCAGCAGCCGGACAGGTAGTTCCTACGAGCAGTACTTC	CASSRTGSSYEQYF
TRBD1	-	TRBV19	TRBJ2-7	TGTGCCAGTAGTTCGGGACAGTCCTACGAGCAGTACTTC	CASSSGQSYEQYF
-	-	TRBV15	TRBJ2-7	TGTGCCACCAGCAGAGATAGGGAAGAGGGATCCTTCTACGAGCAGTACTTC	CATSRDREEGSFYEQYF
TRBD1	-	TRBV19	TRBJ1-2	TGTGCCAGTAGTGCCAGGGGCCCAGGGGGCTATGGCTACACCTTC	CASSARGPGGYGYTF
-	-	TRBV2	TRBJ2-5	TGTGCCAGCAGGGACAGAGGACAACAAGAGACCCAGTACTTC	CASRDRGQQETQYF
TRBD2	-	TRBV11-2	TRBJ2-1	TGTGCCAGCAGCTTAGTTCCGGGAGGTGGTTTCAATGAGCAGTTCTTC	CASSLVPGGGFNEQFF
-	-	TRBV10-2	TRBJ2-3	TGCGCCAGCACCGCCTTCCGGGACTTTAGCACAGATACGCAGTATTTT	CASTAFRDFSTDTQYF
-	-	TRBV5-1	TRBJ1-4	TGCGCCAGCAGCTTCCTCGGTGGGAGGAGGAATGAAAAACTGTTTTTT	CASSFLGGRRNEKLFF
-	-	TRBV18	TRBJ1-5	TGTGCCAGCTCATCCGCACGGGGCGGGGAGCCCCAGCATTTT	CASSSARGGEPQHF
-	once	TRBV10-3	TRBJ1-1	TGTGCCATCAGTGAGTCCAGGGGCAGGACTGAAGCTTTCTTT	CAISESRGRTEAFF
TRBD2	-	TRBV19	TRBJ2-1	TGTGCCAGTAGTCCGCTAGCGGGAGAGCCCAATGAGCAGTTCTTC	CASSPLAGEPNEQFF
TRBD2	-	TRBV11-2	TRBJ2-5	TGTGCCAGCAGCTTAAGGGCCACTAGCGGGGGCCTTAAGACCCAGTACTTC	CASSLRATSGGLKTQYF
TRBD1	once	TRBV7-2	TRBJ1-5	TGTGCCAGCAGCCCGGACAGGGGGGGCAATCAGCCCCAGCATTTT	CASSPDRGGNQPQHF
TRBD1	-	TRBV5-6	TRBJ2-7	TGTGCCAGCAGCCTAGGACAGGGAATTGGCGAGCAGTACTTC	CASSLGQGIGEQYF
TRBD2	-	TRBV29-1	TRBJ2-1	TGCAGCGTTGAAGGCGGACTAGCGGGACTAAAGGGGGATGAGCAGTTCTTC	CSVEGGLAGLKGDEQFF
-	-	TRBV29-1	TRBJ2-5	TGCAGCGTTGCGAGGCAGTTACAAGAGACCCAGTACTTC	CSVARQLQETQYF
-	-	TRBV19	TRBJ1-1	TGTGCCAGTGGAGGAGGGCGACTAATGAACACTGAAGCTTTCTTT	CASGGGRLMNTEAFF
-	-	TRBV29-1	TRBJ2-5	TGCAGCGTCGGATCCTTTTCACAGGGAAAAGAGACCCAGTACTTC	CSVGSFSQGKETQYF
TRBD1	-	TRBV2	TRBJ1-5	TGTGCCGGACAGGTAGAAAGTAATCAGCCCCAGCATTTT	CAGQVESNQPQHF
-	-	TRBV27	TRBJ1-1	TGTGCCAGCAGTTTAATGGGGCGTACTGAAGCTTTCTTT	CASSLMGRTEAFF
TRBD2	-	TRBV4-2	TRBJ2-1	TGTGCCAGCAGCCAAGATCACAGGACTAGCGGGGCCGACAATGAGCAGTTCTTC	CASSQDHRTSGADNEQFF
-	-	TRBV27	TRBJ1-1	TGTGCCAGCAGTTTTCTCGGGGGGAGCACTGAAGCTTTCTTT	CASSFLGGSTEAFF
TRBD1	-	TRBV9	TRBJ1-5	TGTGCCAGCAGCCCGAGCCACGTCCCGGGACAGGGTTTGGGCAATCAGCCCCAGCATTTT	CASSPSHVPGQGLGNQPQHF
-	-	TRBV19	TRBJ1-5	TGTGCCAGTAGTATGGGCAAGAGAATTAGCAATCAGCCCCAGCATTTT	CASSMGKRISNQPQHF
-	-	TRBV11-1	TRBJ2-1	TGTGCCAGCAGCTTGGACAGATACAATGAGCAGTTCTTC	CASSLDRYNEQFF
-	-	TRBV2	TRBJ2-2	TGTGCCAGCATGGCCGCGGCAGCCAACACCGGGGAGCTGTTTTTT	CASMAAAANTGELFF
-	-	TRBV4-1	TRBJ2-1	TGCGCCAGCAGCCAAGATCAGGGCAGCTACAATGAGCAGTTCTTC	CASSQDQGSYNEQFF
-	-	TRBV19	TRBJ1-1	TGTGCCAGTAGTCCGCGGGGGGGACGCGACACTGAAGCTTTCTTT	CASSPRGGRDTEAFF
TRBD1	-	TRBV2	TRBJ1-2	TGTGCCAGCAGTGAGACAGGGTCAAACTATGGCTACACCTTC	CASSETGSNYGYTF
TRBD1	once	TRBV10-3	TRBJ2-6	TGTGCCATCAGCGGACAGGGGACTGGGGCCAACGTCCTGACTTTC	CAISGQGTGANVLTF
TRBD1	-	TRBV2	TRBJ1-1	TGTGCCAGCATGGGGACAGGGCGGGAAACTGAAGCTTTCTTT	CASMGTGRETEAFF